This T cell receptor beta chain was obtained from a study of OX40 agonist ivuxolimab in advanced cancers. General study results and limits: Not determined was the antigen specificity of the expanded peripheral T cells.

Samples of blood were obtained at baseline, on cycle 4 day 1, and on cycle 7 day 1. In its sample, this clone was seen once. Its antigen remains unknown. A junction end diverges from the germline sequence, so it may reflect a read error. This same CDR3 is encoded by further DNA sequences in the sample. Sequenced by immunoSEQ multiplex PCR; TCRdb stores in-frame clones only, minus some. The sample carries around 30,000 clones, around nine tenths recorded once. This CDR3 has 17 residues. CDR1 GTSNPN and CDR2 SVGIG come from the germline V gene (reference sequence). The rearrangement joins TRBV30 to TRBJ2-1, with 11 bases lining up with TRBD2. Sequencing was performed on CD4+ or CD8+ T cells sorted from blood, taken in a trial of the OX40 agonist ivuxolimab. This receptor was obtained from an adult with an advanced solid tumor such as melanoma, head and neck, liver or kidney cancer. The CDR3 loop is CAWSGLSGGAYYNEQFF. DNA for the CDR3: TGTGCCTGGAGTGGACTTAGCGGGGGGGCCTATTACAACGAGCAATTCTTC. Full variable domain (rest looked up from reference TRBV30 and TRBJ2-1): SQTIHQWPATLVQPVGSPLSLECTVEGTSNPNLYWYRQAAGRGLQLLFYSVGIGQISSEVPQNLSASRPQDRQFILSSKKLLLSDSGFYLCAWSGLSGGAYYNEQFFGPGTRLTVL.